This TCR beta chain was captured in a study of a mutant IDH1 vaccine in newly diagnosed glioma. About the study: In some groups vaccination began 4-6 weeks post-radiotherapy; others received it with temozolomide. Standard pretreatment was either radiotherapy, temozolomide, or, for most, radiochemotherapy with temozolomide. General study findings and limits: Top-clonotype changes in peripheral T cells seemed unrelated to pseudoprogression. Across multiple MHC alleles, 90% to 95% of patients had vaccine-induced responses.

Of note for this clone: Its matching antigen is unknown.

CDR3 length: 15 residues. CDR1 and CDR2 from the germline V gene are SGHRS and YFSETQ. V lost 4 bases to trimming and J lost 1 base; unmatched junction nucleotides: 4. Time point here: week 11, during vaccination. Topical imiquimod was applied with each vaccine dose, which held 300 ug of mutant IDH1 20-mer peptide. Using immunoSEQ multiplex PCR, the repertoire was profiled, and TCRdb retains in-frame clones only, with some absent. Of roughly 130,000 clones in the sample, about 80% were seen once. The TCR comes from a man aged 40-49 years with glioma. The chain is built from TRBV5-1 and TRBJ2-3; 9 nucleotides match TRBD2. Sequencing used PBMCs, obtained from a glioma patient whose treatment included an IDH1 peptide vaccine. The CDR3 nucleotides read TGCGCCAGCAGCCTGGGACTAGCTCGCACAGATACGCAGTATTTT. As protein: CASSLGLARTDTQYF.